Detailed here is one T cell receptor (beta chain). The antigen remains unidentified. CDR1 and CDR2 from the germline V gene are SGHTA and FQGNSA. The CDR3 has 13 residues. Trimming cost V 4 bases and J 5 bases, with 11 bases left between them. The sample belongs to a study of cytomegalovirus exposure and HLA in healthy donors. General study results and limits: The listing of roughly 160 TCR beta chains classed them as cytomegalovirus-associated. Immune exposure information comprised only CMV serostatus. Clonal expansion, a later analysis showed, was greater in HLA-associated TCR beta chains than in equally common others.

With 60 Vbeta and 13 Jbeta primers, the PCR was carried out. TCRdb keeps only in-frame clones here, not all; method: immunoSEQ multiplex PCR. The sample records 85,000 to 100,000 clones, roughly two thirds being singletons. This receptor was identified in a woman in her thirties in good health and CMV-seronegative. The chain recombines TRBV7-2 with TRBJ1-2, with D uncertain. Input material: PBMCs. The CDR3 nucleotides are TGTGCCAGCAGCTCGGAGCCACGGTATGGCTACACCTTC. Protein sequence: CASSSEPRYGYTF.